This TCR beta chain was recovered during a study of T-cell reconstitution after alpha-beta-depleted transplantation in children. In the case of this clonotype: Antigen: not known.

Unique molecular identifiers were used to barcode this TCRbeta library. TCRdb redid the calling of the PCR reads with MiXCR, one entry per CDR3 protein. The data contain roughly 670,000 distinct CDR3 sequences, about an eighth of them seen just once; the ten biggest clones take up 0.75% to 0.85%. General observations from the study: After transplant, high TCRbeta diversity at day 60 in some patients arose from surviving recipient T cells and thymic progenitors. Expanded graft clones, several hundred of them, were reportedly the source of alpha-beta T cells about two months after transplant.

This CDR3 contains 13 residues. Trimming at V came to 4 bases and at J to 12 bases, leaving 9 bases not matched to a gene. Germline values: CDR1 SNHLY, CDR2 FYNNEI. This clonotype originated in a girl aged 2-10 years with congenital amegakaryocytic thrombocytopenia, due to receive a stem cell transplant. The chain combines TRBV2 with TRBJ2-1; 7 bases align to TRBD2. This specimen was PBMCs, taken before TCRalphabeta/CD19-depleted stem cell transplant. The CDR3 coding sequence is TGTGCCAGCAGTGGAGTTCGCGGGAGAGGGCAGTTCTTC. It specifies CASSGVRGRGQFF. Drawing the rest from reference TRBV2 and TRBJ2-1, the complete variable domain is EPEVTQTPSHQVTQMGQEVILRCVPISNHLYFYWYRQILGQKVEFLVSFYNNEISEKSEIFDDQFSVERPDGSNFTLKIRSTKLEDSAMYFCASSGVRGRGQFFGPGTRLTVL.